Listed below are T cell receptor beta chains from one sample, sequenced in a study of blood T cell repertoires in COVID-19. Assay used: immunoSEQ multiplex PCR; TCRdb lists only in-frame clones, some missing. This sample has 90,000 to 120,000 clones, with 85% found just once. The sequenced sample consisted of peripheral blood. These receptors originate from a human donor in a cohort sampled during active COVID-19. The CDR3 runs from the conserved cysteine through the conserved F or W. Each record gives: J gene, V gene, CDR3 length, clone size, D gene, CDR3 protein, CDR3 DNA. A D gene is named only where the DNA matches it firmly. The size entry is marked missing in some rows and otherwise reads once, few, many or a size class.

TRBJ1-2 | TRBV27 | 13 | - | TRBD1 | CASSFSQGGGYTF | TGTGCCAGCAGTTTTTCACAAGGGGGCGGCTACACCTTC
TRBJ2-4 | TRBV28 | 14 | - | TRBD1 | CASSPRDRGTIQYF | TGTGCCAGCAGTCCTAGGGACAGGGGAACCATTCAGTACTTC
TRBJ2-1 | TRBV4-2 | 12 | - | - | CASSQERSEQFF | TGTGCCAGCAGCCAAGAAAGGAGTGAGCAGTTCTTC
TRBJ1-5 | TRBV6-6 | 14 | - | - | CASSYGESNQPQHF | TGTGCCAGCAGTTATGGTGAGAGCAATCAGCCCCAGCATTTT
TRBJ2-1 | TRBV6-4 | 14 | - | - | CASSKGVAYNEQFF | TGTGCCAGCAGTAAGGGGGTCGCCTACAATGAGCAGTTCTTC
TRBJ2-3 | TRBV10-3 | 17 | - | TRBD1 | CAISELSTGQGRDTQYF | TGTGCCATCAGTGAGCTCTCGACGGGACAGGGTCGGGATACGCAGTATTTT
TRBJ1-1 | TRBV12-3/TRBV12-4 | 13 | once | - | CASSLLKNTEAFF | TGTGCCAGCAGTTTACTAAAGAACACTGAAGCTTTCTTT
TRBJ2-3 | TRBV7-2 | 16 | - | - | CASSLSPRSDTDTQYF | TGTGCCAGCAGCTTAAGTCCCAGGTCGGACACAGATACGCAGTATTTT
TRBJ1-2 | TRBV7-9 | 14 | - | TRBD1 | CASSLAYRGDGYTF | TGTGCCAGCAGCTTAGCCTACAGGGGCGACGGCTACACCTTC
TRBJ2-1 | TRBV5-1 | 14 | - | TRBD1 | CASSADRAHNEQFF | TGCGCCAGCAGCGCGGACAGGGCCCACAATGAGCAGTTCTTC
TRBJ2-3 | TRBV7-6 | 16 | - | - | CASSSPSWRKTDTQYF | TGTGCCAGCAGCTCCCCCTCCTGGCGGAAGACAGATACGCAGTATTTT
TRBJ2-2 | TRBV3-1/TRBV3-2 | 15 | - | TRBD2 | CASRPSGRVTGELFF | TGTGCCAGCAGGCCTAGCGGGAGGGTGACCGGGGAGCTGTTTTTT
TRBJ2-3 | TRBV11-2 | 14 | - | TRBD2 | CASSFAGAADTQYF | TGTGCCAGCAGCTTCGCGGGAGCGGCAGATACGCAGTATTTT
TRBJ1-1 | TRBV2 | 13 | - | - | CASNYQVNTEAFF | TGTGCCAGCAATTACCAGGTGAACACTGAAGCTTTCTTT
TRBJ1-4 | TRBV6-1 | 12 | - | - | CASSDLSEKLFF | TGTGCCAGCAGTGATCTGAGTGAAAAACTGTTTTTT
TRBJ2-2 | TRBV5-4 | 16 | - | TRBD2 | CASSWGASGNTGELFF | TGTGCCAGCAGTTGGGGCGCTAGCGGTAACACCGGGGAGCTGTTTTTT
TRBJ2-5 | TRBV10-3 | 14 | once | TRBD2 | CAIRPSGTQETQYF | TGTGCCATCAGGCCTAGCGGGACACAAGAGACCCAGTACTTC
TRBJ2-1 | TRBV6-5 | 14 | - | TRBD2 | CASSRPLGGNEQFF | TGTGCCAGCAGTAGACCCTTGGGGGGGAATGAGCAGTTCTTC
TRBJ2-1 | TRBV5-1 | 15 | - | TRBD2 | CASGLTSGTYNEQFF | TGCGCCAGCGGCCTGACTAGCGGTACTTACAATGAGCAGTTCTTC
TRBJ2-2 | TRBV5-6 | 19 | - | - | CASSLSRRGVLTNTGELFF | TGTGCCAGCAGCTTAAGCCGCCGCGGGGTGCTCACAAACACCGGGGAGCTGTTTTTT